The T cell receptor beta chain described here comes from a study of identical twins. TCRdb re-analysed the 5' RACE reads in MiXCR, keeping a single row per CDR3 protein. The sample contains 550,000 to 700,000 distinct CDR3 sequences, 7.5% to 10% of which appear only once. There are many counts of this clonotype. This same sample was also part of a study on yellow fever vaccine responses in identical twins.

The clonotype comes from a woman aged 18-35 years in good health. The sequencing input was PBMCs.

CDR3 nucleotides: TGCAGCGTTGGATGGAGTGGTCAGTCAAAGGTCTTAGGCTACAATGAGCAGTTCTTC. Its translation: CSVGWSGQSKVLGYNEQFF. The chain couples TRBV29-1 to TRBJ2-1; D is ambiguous. This CDR3 comprises 19 residues. Trimming stripped 4 bases from V and 3 bases from J, with 28 bases between. The germline gives CDR1 SQVTM, CDR2 ANQGSEA.